These T cell receptor beta chains were read from a single sample in a study of blood T cell repertoires in COVID-19. The table came from immunoSEQ multiplex PCR; TCRdb's copy has only in-frame clones and leaves some out. The sample records some 55,000 clones, approximately 80% being singletons. Material: peripheral blood. Every receptor here comes from a man aged 70 or older with active or convalescent COVID-19. Each CDR3 is given with its conserved first and last residue. D genes are given only for firm matches. Some rows mark clone size as missing; the rest say once, few, many or name a class of expanded clone.

.	TRBV7-2	TRBJ2-2	TRBD1	TGTGCCAGCAGCTCACAGGGGATTGGCAGCACCGGGGAGCTGTTTTTT	CASSSQGIGSTGELFF
.	TRBV19	TRBJ1-1	TRBD1	TGTGCCAGTAGTGTACAGGGGGCGGACACTGAAGCTTTCTTT	CASSVQGADTEAFF
.	TRBV4-2	TRBJ1-3	.	TGTGCCAGCAGCCAACGAGGGGGTGCTGGAAACACCATATATTTT	CASSQRGGAGNTIYF
.	TRBV9	TRBJ1-2	.	TGTGCCAGCACCACCACCGGGGGAGCGTATGGCTACACCTTC	CASTTTGGAYGYTF
.	TRBV6-2/TRBV6-3	TRBJ2-7	TRBD1	TGTGCCAGCAGTTACTGGGACAGTTACGAGCAGTACTTC	CASSYWDSYEQYF
.	TRBV28	TRBJ1-2	.	TGTGCCAGCAGTCGACTTAACTATGGCTACACCTTC	CASSRLNYGYTF
.	TRBV7-2	TRBJ2-1	.	TGTGCCAGCAGCCCCGAGGTGCGGCGGACCTACAATGAGCAGTTCTTC	CASSPEVRRTYNEQFF
.	TRBV6-1	TRBJ2-5	TRBD2	TGTGCCAGCAGTGAAGTAGGGACTAGGGAGACCCAGTACTTC	CASSEVGTRETQYF
.	TRBV11-3	TRBJ2-1	TRBD1	TGTGCCAGCAGCCCGTACAGGGGCGATGAGCAGTTCTTC	CASSPYRGDEQFF
few	TRBV6-5	TRBJ1-1	.	TGTGCCAGCATCCCAGAGGGGGGGCTTTTCTTT	CASIPEGGLFF
.	TRBV29-1	TRBJ2-1	.	TGCAGCGTAGCGACGGGGGGCATCCCCAGAGGTGAGCAGTTCTTC	CSVATGGIPRGEQFF
once	TRBV7-2	TRBJ1-2	.	TGTGCCAGCAGCCTGGGACAATGGGGGAGTGGCTACACCTTC	CASSLGQWGSGYTF
.	TRBV5-6	TRBJ2-7	TRBD1	TGTGCCAGCAGCGACGGGACAGGGAATCCCTACGAGCAGTACTTC	CASSDGTGNPYEQYF
.	TRBV7-6	TRBJ2-3	TRBD1	TGTGCCAGCAGCTCCGGGACAGGTACAGATACGCAGTATTTT	CASSSGTGTDTQYF
.	TRBV5-6	TRBJ1-1	.	TGTGCCAGCAGCTTGTTGGATGGCGGTCCGGGAGGGACTGAAGCTTTCTTT	CASSLLDGGPGGTEAFF
.	TRBV27	TRBJ1-2	.	TGTGCCAGCAGTCCCGGAGGGGCCGGCTATGGCTACACCTTC	CASSPGGAGYGYTF
.	TRBV27	TRBJ2-1	TRBD2	TGTGCCAGCAGTTTAAGACTAGCGGGAGCTAACAATGAGCAGTTCTTC	CASSLRLAGANNEQFF
.	TRBV5-4	TRBJ2-2	.	TGTGCCAGCAGCCCGAGGGGGTCCGGGGAGCTGTTTTTT	CASSPRGSGELFF
few	TRBV7-9	TRBJ1-2	TRBD1	TGTGCCAGCAGCTTAGGGACAGGGGCTACCCATGGCTACACCTTC	CASSLGTGATHGYTF
.	TRBV30	TRBJ1-5	.	TGTGCCTGGAGTGATGAGGGCCTTAGCAATCAGCCCCAGCATTTT	CAWSDEGLSNQPQHF
.	TRBV15	TRBJ2-7	TRBD2	TGTGCCACCAGCAGAGTAAGGAGCGGGAGGAGCTACGAGCAGTACTTC	CATSRVRSGRSYEQYF
.	TRBV10-3	TRBJ2-3	.	TGTGCCATCAGTGGGGGCAGATCCACTAGCACAGATACGCAGTATTTT	CAISGGRSTSTDTQYF
.	TRBV19	TRBJ2-3	TRBD1	TGTGCCAGTAGAAAAGGGACAGGACTCATCACAGATACGCAGTATTTT	CASRKGTGLITDTQYF
.	TRBV7-3	TRBJ2-3	TRBD2	TGTGCCAGCAGCCAGGCGGGACTAGCGGGCACAGATACGCAGTATTTT	CASSQAGLAGTDTQYF
.	TRBV18	TRBJ2-1	.	TGTGCCAGCTCTCGACATATCCATGAGCAGTTCTTC	CASSRHIHEQFF
.	TRBV27	TRBJ2-5	.	TGTGCCAGCAGTTCCCCAGGACTCACCGGGAGTGAGACCCAGTACTTC	CASSSPGLTGSETQYF
.	TRBV5-1	TRBJ2-7	.	TGCGCCAGCAACCGGGACATAATGACCTACGAGCAGTACTTC	CASNRDIMTYEQYF
.	TRBV10-3	TRBJ2-1	TRBD1	TGTGCCATCAGTGGACGGACAGGGGGGTTGGACAATGAGCAGTTCTTC	CAISGRTGGLDNEQFF
.	TRBV28	TRBJ1-1	.	TGTGCCAGCATCTCGGGGGGGGCGAACACTGAAGCTTTCTTT	CASISGGANTEAFF
.	TRBV5-1	TRBJ1-4	TRBD1	TGCGCCAGCAGTTCGACAGGGGCAACTAATGAAAAACTGTTTTTT	CASSSTGATNEKLFF
.	TRBV24-1	TRBJ1-1	TRBD1	TGTGCCACCAGTGCAACCGGGACAGGGAAAGCTTTCTTT	CATSATGTGKAFF
few	TRBV7-3	TRBJ1-1	.	TGTGCCAGCAGCTTGGACAGCTACACTGAAGCTTTCTTT	CASSLDSYTEAFF
.	TRBV27	TRBJ2-5	.	TGTGCCAGCAGGGGCAGGTCGGGGAAACAGACCCAGTACTTC	CASRGRSGKQTQYF
many	TRBV4-2	TRBJ2-7	TRBD2	TGTGCCAGCAGCCAAGATACGCTAGCGGGACCTCCCTACGAGCAGTACTTC	CASSQDTLAGPPYEQYF
few	TRBV10-1	TRBJ2-7	.	TGCGCCAGCATAGTCCTTTGTCGTCCCTGCTCCTACGAGCAGTACTTC	CASIVLCRPCSYEQYF
.	TRBV4-2	TRBJ1-5	TRBD1	TGTGCCAGCAGCCAAGAGGCCAGGGGGCGCGGTCAGCCCCAGCATTTT	CASSQEARGRGQPQHF
once	TRBV7-3	TRBJ2-2	TRBD1	TGTGCCAGCAGCTCGTCGGGACAGCCGACCGGGGAGCTGTTTTTT	CASSSSGQPTGELFF
.	TRBV25-1	TRBJ2-5	TRBD2	TGTGCCAGCGGGGGGGAACAAGGGCAAGAGACCCAGTACTTC	CASGGEQGQETQYF
.	TRBV6-5	TRBJ1-1	.	TGTGCCAGCAGTTACTTACCCGGACAGCTGAACACTGAAGCTTTCTTT	CASSYLPGQLNTEAFF
.	TRBV5-4	TRBJ2-7	TRBD1	TGTGCCAGCAGCGTAGGACAGGCCGCTGGGGAGCAGTACTTC	CASSVGQAAGEQYF
.	TRBV24-1	TRBJ2-2	.	TGTGCCACCAGTGATTTGGGCAGGAAGAACACCGGGGAGCTGTTTTTT	CATSDLGRKNTGELFF
.	TRBV5-1	TRBJ1-1	TRBD1	TGCGCCAGCAGCCATCGACAGGGTGGTGACACTGAAGCTTTCTTT	CASSHRQGGDTEAFF
.	TRBV5-4	TRBJ1-1	.	TGTGCCAGCAGCCAGGGAACAAACACTGAAGCTTTCTTT	CASSQGTNTEAFF
.	TRBV2	TRBJ2-2	TRBD2	TGTGCCAGCAGTGAGGGACTAGCGGGAGTCGGGGAGCTGTTTTTT	CASSEGLAGVGELFF
.	TRBV5-1	TRBJ1-3	TRBD1	TGCGCCAGCAGCCTGGACAGGACTGGAAACACCATATATTTT	CASSLDRTGNTIYF
once	TRBV28	TRBJ2-7	TRBD2	TGTGCCAGCAACACTTCCCCGGGAGGGTATCGTTACGAGCAGTACTTC	CASNTSPGGYRYEQYF
.	TRBV19	TRBJ2-3	.	TGTGCCAGTAGTCTCAGGACTTCCGGCACAGATACGCAGTATTTT	CASSLRTSGTDTQYF
.	TRBV28	TRBJ2-1	TRBD2	TGTGCCAGCCTGGGACTAGCGGGGGCCAGCTCCTACAATGAGCAGTTCTTC	CASLGLAGASSYNEQFF
.	TRBV5-1	TRBJ1-1	.	TGCGCCAGTGGGACAAGAAGGGACACTGAAGCTTTCTTT	CASGTRRDTEAFF